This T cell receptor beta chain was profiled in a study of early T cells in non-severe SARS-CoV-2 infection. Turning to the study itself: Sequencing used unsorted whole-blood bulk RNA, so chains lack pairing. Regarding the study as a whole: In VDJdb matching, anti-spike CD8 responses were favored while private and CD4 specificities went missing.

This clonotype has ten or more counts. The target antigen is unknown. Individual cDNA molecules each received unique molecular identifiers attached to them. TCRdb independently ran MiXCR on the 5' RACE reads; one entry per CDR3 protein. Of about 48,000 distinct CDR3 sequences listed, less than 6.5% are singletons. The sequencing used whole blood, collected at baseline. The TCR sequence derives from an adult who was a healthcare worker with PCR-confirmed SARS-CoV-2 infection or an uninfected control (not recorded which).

The CDR3 DNA follows: TGTGCCAGCAGTTTTATCGGCTCCTACAATGAGCAGTTCTTC. It yields the protein CASSFIGSYNEQFF. The chain combines TRBV6-5 with TRBJ2-1; D is ambiguous. From germline, CDR1 is MNHEY and CDR2 SVGAGI. V was cut by 4 bases and J by 0 bases, with 7 bases left in between. There are 14 residues in the CDR3.